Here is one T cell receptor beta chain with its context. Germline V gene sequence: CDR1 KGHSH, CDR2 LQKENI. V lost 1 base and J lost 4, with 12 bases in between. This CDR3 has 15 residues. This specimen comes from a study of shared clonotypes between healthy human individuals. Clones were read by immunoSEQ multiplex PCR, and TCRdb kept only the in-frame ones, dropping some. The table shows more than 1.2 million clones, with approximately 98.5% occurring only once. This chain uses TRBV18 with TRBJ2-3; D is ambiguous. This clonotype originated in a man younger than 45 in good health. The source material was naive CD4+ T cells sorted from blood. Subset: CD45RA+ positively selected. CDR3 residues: CASSPRAVGPDTQYF. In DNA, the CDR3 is TGTGCCAGCTCACCACGGGCGGTGGGTCCAGATACGCAGTATTTT. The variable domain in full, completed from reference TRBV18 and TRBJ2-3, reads NAGVMQNPRHLVRRRGQEARLRCSPMKGHSHVYWYRQLPEEGLKFMVYLQKENIIDESGMPKERFSAEFPKEGPSILRIQQVVRGDSAAYFCASSPRAVGPDTQYFGPGTRLTVL.